This TCR beta chain was identified during a study of OX40 agonist ivuxolimab in advanced cancers. Whole-study context: Patients in the trial were receiving intravenous ivuxolimab every 2 weeks, at doses of 0.01 to 10 mg/kg. Regarding the study as a whole: Circulating CD4+ and CD8+ T cells showed clonal expansion by week 6 at 0.1 to 3.0 mg/kg. Expanded clones belonging to CD8+ T cells outnumbered, on average, those of CD4+.

Sequencing used immunoSEQ multiplex PCR; TCRdb keeps in-frame clones, though not all of them. The sample yields approximately 81,000 clones, 65% to 85% seen once. On cycle 4 day 1 and cycle 7 day 1, as well as at baseline, blood was sampled. Between the trimmed V and J ends, which lost 7 bases and 1 base, there was a span of 5 bases. The CDR3 runs 12 residues. Germline assignment: CDR1 SGHRS and CDR2 YFSETQ. A note on this clone: Its specificity is not known.

The specimen comprised CD4+ or CD8+ T cells sorted from blood, sampled in a trial of the OX40 agonist ivuxolimab. The rearrangement links TRBV5-1 to TRBJ1-4; no firm D call. The TCR sequence derives from an adult with an advanced solid tumor such as melanoma, head and neck, liver or kidney cancer. This CDR3 reads CASRETNEKLFF. CDR3 sequence (DNA): TGCGCCAGCCGAGAAACTAATGAAAAACTGTTTTTT.